These 24 T cell receptor beta chains came from one sample sequenced in a study of blood T cell repertoires in COVID-19. Assay used: immunoSEQ multiplex PCR; TCRdb lists only in-frame clones, some missing. The data contain hundreds of thousands of clones, approximately 88% of them seen just once; the ten biggest clones take up 27%. Material for sequencing was peripheral blood. Source of these receptors: a man aged 35-49 years with acute or convalescent COVID-19.

This chain uses TRBV27 with TRBJ1-2; D not resolved. Per the germline V gene, CDR1 is MNHEY and CDR2 is SMNVEV (reference sequence). The CDR3 length is 14 residues. Trimming took off 5 bases at V and 8 bases at J, with 18 bases between the two ends. DNA for the CDR3: TGTGCCAGCAGTACAGCGGGCGGTTTGTGGGGCTACACCTTC. Residues: CASSTAGGLWGYTF.

This clone has just one count. The chain uses TRBV4-1 and TRBJ2-7; 10 nucleotides agree with TRBD1. The CDR3 is made up of 16 amino acids. V was clipped by 5 bases and J by 5 bases; unmatched bases: 12. Germline V gene sequence: CDR1 MGHRA, CDR2 YSYEKL. Here the CDR3 reads CASSTPGTGVSNEQYF. The CDR3 bases are TGCGCCAGCAGCACCCCCGGGACAGGGGTTTCTAACGAGCAGTACTTC.

The V gene is TRBV23-1, the J gene TRBJ1-2; perhaps TRBD1 as D (6 bases). TRBV23-1 is filed as an ORF, its function uncertain. This CDR3 is 18 amino acids long. V was pared by 0 bases and J by 0 bases, with 17 bases between. The CDR3 loop reads CASSQSCERTAANYGYTF. Here the CDR3 DNA reads TGCGCCAGCAGTCAATCATGTGAGAGGACAGCAGCTAACTATGGCTACACCTTC.

This CDR3 is CASRDRGHSNQPQHF. CDR3 in DNA: TGTGCCAGCAGGGACAGGGGACATAGCAATCAGCCCCAGCATTTT. V gene TRBV6-5 combines with J gene TRBJ1-5; TRBD1 matches at 9 bases. V lost 6 bases and J lost 0; bases outside the gene matches: 3. Germline V CDR1 and CDR2: MNHEY, SVGAGI. The CDR3 consists of 15 residues.

This clone appeared once. At one of its ends the junction is not consistent with the germline gene, which may arise from a read error. The V call is TRBV24-1, the J call TRBJ2-1, with 9 bases fitting TRBD2. Germline lookup yields CDR1 KGHDR and CDR2 SFDVKD. CDR3 size: 16 residues. The CDR3 DNA reads as TGTGCCACCTGTGACGGCGGGGGGGCAGACTACAATGAGCAGTTCTTC. Translating gives CATCDGGGADYNEQFF.

This clone was observed a single time. This chain links TRBV7-2 with TRBJ2-7, with no clear D. CDR3 length equals 13 residues. Looked up from germline, CDR1 is SGHTA and CDR2 is FQGNSA. V lost 0 bases and J 1 base, leaving 4 bases between the germline ends. The CDR3: CASSLAQSYEQYF. The CDR3 coding sequence is TGTGCCAGCAGCTTAGCGCAGTCCTACGAGCAGTACTTC.

The V gene is TRBV3-1 (or the pseudogene TRBV3-2), the J gene TRBJ1-5, with 8 bases that match TRBD1. CDR3 length equals 15 residues. Losses at the gene ends were 4 bases for V and 6 bases for J; bases not matched to a gene: 8. Looked up from germline, CDR1 is LGHDT and CDR2 is YNNKEL (reference sequence). The CDR3 nucleotides read TGTGCCAGCAGCCCCTTCCAGGGGGCGGGTCAGCCCCAGCATTTT. This translates into CASSPFQGAGQPQHF.

The chain employs TRBV3-1 (or the pseudogene TRBV3-2) and TRBJ2-7; TRBD2 agrees at 11 bases. The CDR3 has 15 amino acids. Germline trimming cut 3 bases from V and 0 bases from J; bases unmatched to any gene: 1. Germline assignment: CDR1 LGHDT and CDR2 YNNKEL (reference sequence). The CDR3 DNA reads TGTGCCAGCAGCCAGACTAGCGGGACCTCCTACGAGCAGTACTTC. It encodes CASSQTSGTSYEQYF.

This chain joins TRBV7-3 and TRBJ2-2; possible D gene TRBD2, 6 bases. The CDR3 runs 14 residues. Germline V lookup: CDR1 SGHTA, CDR2 FQGTGA. Between the trimmed V and J ends, which lost 5 bases and 5 bases, there was a span of 12 bases. CDR3 in amino acids: CASSRGVGTGELFF. Here the CDR3 DNA reads TGTGCCAGCAGCCGCGGGGTGGGAACCGGGGAGCTGTTTTTT. The complete variable domain, with remaining parts taken from reference TRBV7-3 and TRBJ2-2, reads GAGVSQTPSNKVTEKGKYVELRCDPISGHTALYWYRQSLGQGPEFLIYFQGTGAADDSGLPNDRFFAVRPEGSVSTLKIQRTERGDSAVYLCASSRGVGTGELFFGEGSRLTVL.

This clone was picked up one time. The chain recombines TRBV27 with TRBJ2-5; TRBD1 aligns across 7 bases. Germline CDR1 reads MNHEY; CDR2 reads SMNVEV (reference sequence). The CDR3 consists of 14 residues. V shed 6 bases and J 4 bases; nucleotides not matched to a gene: 8. The CDR3 DNA is TGTGCCAGCAGCCAATGGGGACAGTCAGAGACCCAGTACTTC. Translating gives CASSQWGQSETQYF.

V usage is TRBV3-1 (or the pseudogene TRBV3-2) and J usage is TRBJ1-5; 9 bases match TRBD1. Losses at the gene ends were 7 bases for V and 4 bases for J; bases not matched to a gene: 8. Per germline, CDR1 LGHDT and CDR2 YNNKEL (reference sequence). This CDR3 contains 15 residues. CDR3 DNA: TGTGCCAGCACCCATAGCGGGACAGGGAATCAGCCCCAGCATTTT. This codes for CASTHSGTGNQPQHF.

V and J are TRBV19 and TRBJ1-2; D may be TRBD1 (6 bases). V was cut by 4 bases and J by 6 bases, with 9 bases left in between. The CDR3 sequence is 12 residues long. CDR1 is LNHDA and CDR2 is SQIVND in the germline V gene (reference sequence). The CDR3 is CASSRQDHGYTF. DNA of the CDR3: TGTGCCAGTAGTAGACAGGATCATGGCTACACCTTC.

This clone was found a few times. The chain links TRBV3-1 (or the pseudogene TRBV3-2) to TRBJ2-1; unclear D gene. The CDR3 is made up of 15 amino acids. V was cut by 4 bases and J by 5 bases, with 15 bases left in between. Germline assignment: CDR1 LGHDT and CDR2 YNNKEL (reference sequence). The CDR3 loop reads CASSPRLDANNEQFF. CDR3 coding DNA: TGTGCCAGCAGCCCTAGACTGGATGCAAACAATGAGCAGTTCTTC.

The rearrangement links TRBV28 to TRBJ2-2; no firm D call. Germline V gene lookup returns CDR1 MDHEN and CDR2 SYDVKM. The CDR3 has 15 amino acids. V was clipped by 2 bases and J by 4 bases, with 11 bases between them. The CDR3 DNA is TGTGCCAGCAGTTTAGGTCAAGCGAGCACCGGGGAGCTGTTTTTT. Amino acid sequence: CASSLGQASTGELFF.

This chain links TRBV21-1 with TRBJ1-2; TRBD1 was called by the table and not checked on the DNA. TRBV21-1 is a listed pseudogene. The CDR3 consists of 17 residues. The CDR3 nucleotides are TGTGCCAGCAGCCTACGAACCCACAGGGGCGGACCTTATGGCTACACCTTC. It yields the protein CASSLRTHRGGPYGYTF.

This clone was picked up one time. The gene calls are TRBV15 and TRBJ1-1, with TRBD1 matching 7 bases. This CDR3 spans 14 amino acids. Germline CDR1 LNHNV, CDR2 YYDKDF (reference sequence). J lost 5 bases, V lost 4 bases, and 7 bases had no gene match. CDR3 sequence (DNA): TGTGCCACCAGCATAACAGGGGTTGGAACTGAAGCTTTCTTT. Translation: CATSITGVGTEAFF.

The table lists this clone with many counts. The chain couples TRBV4-2 to TRBJ2-7; TRBD2 agrees at 8 bases. This CDR3 contains 18 residues. The V and J ends lost 3 bases and 3 bases, in that order; junction bases with no gene match: 16. Germline values: CDR1 LGHNA, CDR2 YNFKEQ. The CDR3 loop is CASSHPPGVAGSHYEQYF. Here the CDR3 DNA reads TGTGCCAGCAGCCATCCCCCTGGGGTAGCGGGGAGCCACTACGAGCAGTACTTC.

The chain has TRBV12-3 or TRBV12-4 and TRBJ1-2; D remains unclear. Trimming stripped 6 bases from V and 8 bases from J, with 16 bases between. The CDR3 runs 13 residues. The CDR3 nucleotides read TGTGCCAGCAGCAAAAGCGATGCAAGGGGCTACACCTTC. Its translation: CASSKSDARGYTF.

This sequence joins TRBV6-5 and TRBJ2-7; TRBD2 aligns across 14 bases. The germline V gene has CDR1 MNHEY and CDR2 SVGAGI. The junction had 9 bases not matched to a gene; V was cut back by 8 bases and J by 6 bases. The CDR3 runs to 15 residues. The CDR3 reads CASPGLAGDGPEQYF. The CDR3 DNA is TGTGCCAGCCCGGGACTAGCGGGAGACGGGCCCGAGCAGTACTTC.

This chain connects TRBV6-1 to TRBJ1-6; TRBD1 matches 8 bases. This CDR3 contains 15 residues. The germline V gene encodes CDR1 MNHNS and CDR2 SASEGT. J gave up 10 bases and V 2 bases, and 7 bases lay outside the gene matches. The CDR3 nucleotides are TGTGCCAGCAGTGAAATCGGACAGGGAAGCTCACCCCTCCACTTT. It codes for CASSEIGQGSSPLHF.

The chain couples TRBV29-1 to TRBJ1-5; maybe TRBD1 (6 bases). Per germline, CDR1 SQVTM and CDR2 ANQGSEA. With 4 bases removed from V and 3 bases from J, the gap between germline ends came to 7 bases. The CDR3 sequence is 12 residues long. As DNA, the CDR3 is TGCAGCGTTGGACAGGACAATCAGCCCCAGCATTTT. Encoded protein: CSVGQDNQPQHF.

This chain connects TRBV5-1 to TRBJ1-2; D is undetermined. Trimming took off 1 base at V and 2 bases at J, with 9 bases between the two ends. This CDR3 is built from 14 residues. Germline V gene sequence: CDR1 SGHRS, CDR2 YFSETQ. The CDR3 is CASSLLLGNYGYTF. The CDR3 DNA reads as TGCGCCAGCAGCTTGCTTCTCGGGAACTATGGCTACACCTTC.

The chain joins TRBV2 to TRBJ1-2; 9 nucleotides agree with TRBD1. This CDR3 comprises 14 residues. CDR1 SNHLY and CDR2 FYNNEI come from the germline V gene. J was trimmed by 4 bases and V by 4 bases; bases with no gene match: 4. The CDR3 DNA sequence: TGTGCCAGCAGTGGTGACAGGGGGGCCTATGGCTACACCTTC. This sequence encodes CASSGDRGAYGYTF. The full variable domain, in which reference TRBV2 and TRBJ1-2 provide the parts outside the CDR3, is EPEVTQTPSHQVTQMGQEVILRCVPISNHLYFYWYRQILGQKVEFLVSFYNNEISEKSEIFDDQFSVERPDGSNFTLKIRSTKLEDSAMYFCASSGDRGAYGYTFGSGTRLTVV.

J is TRBJ2-2 and V is TRBV9; D possibly corresponds to TRBD2 (6 bases). CDR3 length equals 15 residues. The germline gives CDR1 SGDLS, CDR2 YYNGEE. V lost 4 bases and J 2 bases, leaving 12 bases between the germline ends. CDR3 protein: CASSPRDSNTGELFF. CDR3 in DNA: TGTGCCAGCAGCCCCCGGGACTCCAACACCGGGGAGCTGTTTTTT.